The source of this TCR beta chain is a study of blood T cell repertoires in COVID-19. Turning to the study itself: The recovered donors of Cohort 3 showed two negative PCRs, clearance, or symptom resolution. T cells, B-cell-depleted T cells, or PBMCs supplied cDNA or gDNA.

The CDR3 extends over 12 amino acids. The germline V gene encodes CDR1 KGHDR and CDR2 SFDVKD. In regard to this clone: The junction does not match germline at one end; this may be a read error.

Sequencing used immunoSEQ multiplex PCR; TCRdb keeps in-frame clones, though not all of them. The table records 200,000 or so clones, around nine tenths of them present only once. The TCR comes from a man younger than 40 in a cohort exposed to, infected with or recovered from COVID-19 (not recorded which). Material for sequencing was PBMCs or T cells enriched from blood (not recorded which). V is TRBV24-1 and J is TRBJ1-1; the match to TRBD1 covers 8 bases. The CDR3 nucleotides read TGCCCCACAGGGGGAGGAAACACTGAAGCTTTCTTT. Its protein is CPTGGGNTEAFF.